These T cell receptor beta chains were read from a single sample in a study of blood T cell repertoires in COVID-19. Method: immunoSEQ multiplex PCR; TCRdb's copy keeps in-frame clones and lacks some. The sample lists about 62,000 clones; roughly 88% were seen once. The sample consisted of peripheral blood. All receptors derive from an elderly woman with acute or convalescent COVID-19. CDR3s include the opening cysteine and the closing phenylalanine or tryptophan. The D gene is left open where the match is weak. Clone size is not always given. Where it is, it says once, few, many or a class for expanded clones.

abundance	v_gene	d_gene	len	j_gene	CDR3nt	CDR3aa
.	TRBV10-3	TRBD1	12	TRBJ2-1	TGTGCCGTCGGACAGGTAGTGAATGAGCAGTTCTTC	CAVGQVVNEQFF
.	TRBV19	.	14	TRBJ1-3	TGTGCCAGTACCCCAGGACAGCGGCGAAACACCATATATTTT	CASTPGQRRNTIYF
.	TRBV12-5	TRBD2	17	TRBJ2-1	TGTGCTAGTGGTTTGGGTAGCGGGGGGCCCTCCTACAATGAGCAGTTCTTC	CASGLGSGGPSYNEQFF
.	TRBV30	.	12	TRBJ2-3	TGTGCCTGGGGCCCCTCGGGGGATACGCAGTATTTT	CAWGPSGDTQYF
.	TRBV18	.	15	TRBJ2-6	TGTGCCAGCTCACCACCCAACTCTGGGGCCAACGTCCTGACTTTC	CASSPPNSGANVLTF
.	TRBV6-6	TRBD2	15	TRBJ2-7	TGTGCCAGCAGGATAACTAGCGGGGGCTCCTACGAGCAGTACTTC	CASRITSGGSYEQYF
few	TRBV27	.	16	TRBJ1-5	TGTGCCAGCAGTTTAACACAGCCCCTGGGCAATCAGCCCCAGCATTTT	CASSLTQPLGNQPQHF
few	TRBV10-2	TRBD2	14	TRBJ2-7	TGCGCCAGCAGACGGACTAGCGATTACTACGAGCAGTACTTC	CASRRTSDYYEQYF
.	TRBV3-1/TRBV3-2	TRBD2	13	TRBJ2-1	TGTGCCAGCAGCCTTGGCTCTAGCGGAAGTCGGTTCTTC	CASSLGSSGSRFF
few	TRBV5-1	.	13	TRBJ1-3	TGCGCCAGCAGCTTGGCAACAGGGAACACCATATATTTT	CASSLATGNTIYF
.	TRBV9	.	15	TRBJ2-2	TGTGCCAGCAGCCCCGCGGCAACGAACACCGGGGAGCTGTTTTTT	CASSPAATNTGELFF
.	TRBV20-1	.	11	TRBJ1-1	TGCAGTGCCGGGAGGGGCGCTGAAGCTTTCTTT	CSAGRGAEAFF
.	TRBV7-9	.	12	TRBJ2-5	TGTGCCAGCAGTCTCCCTCGAGAGACCCAGTACTTC	CASSLPRETQYF
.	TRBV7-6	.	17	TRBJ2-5	TGTGCCAGCAGCCAGACCGGGGGGCGGCCGTACCAAGAGACCCAGTACTTC	CASSQTGGRPYQETQYF
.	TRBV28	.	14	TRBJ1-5	TGTGCCAGCAAACCGGGGGGGTACGGTCAGCCCCAGCATTTT	CASKPGGYGQPQHF
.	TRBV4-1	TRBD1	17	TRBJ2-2	TGCGCCAGCAGTAGGATGGGAGGACAGGGGAACACCGGGGAGCTGTTTTTT	CASSRMGGQGNTGELFF
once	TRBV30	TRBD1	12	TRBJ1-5	TGTGCCTGGGACAGGGGCAATCAGCCCCAGCATTTT	CAWDRGNQPQHF
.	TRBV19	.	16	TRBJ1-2	TGTGCCAGTAGTGTCGGGGGTCTAGACATAAGCTATGGCTACACCTTC	CASSVGGLDISYGYTF
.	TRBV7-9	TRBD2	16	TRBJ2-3	TGTGCCAGCCAGCCCCCACTAGCGGGGAACACAGATACGCAGTATTTT	CASQPPLAGNTDTQYF
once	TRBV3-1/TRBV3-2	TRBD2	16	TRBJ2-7	TGTGCCAGCAGCCAAGGGGGCGGGGGGCCATCCTACGAGCAGTACTTC	CASSQGGGGPSYEQYF
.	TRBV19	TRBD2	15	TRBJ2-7	TGTGCCAGTAGTCCTACTAGCGGGAGGCTTTACGAGCAGTACTTC	CASSPTSGRLYEQYF
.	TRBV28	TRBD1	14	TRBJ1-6	TGTGCCAGCAGGTGGGGACAGGGTGGGCGCGTCCTCCACTTT	CASRWGQGGRVLHF
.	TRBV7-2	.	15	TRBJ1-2	TGTGCCAGCAGCTTAGTCACGGGAGAATCATATGGCTACACCTTC	CASSLVTGESYGYTF
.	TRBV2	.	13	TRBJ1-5	TGTGCCAGCAGGCCCTTGGGGCCTCAGCCCCAGCATTTT	CASRPLGPQPQHF
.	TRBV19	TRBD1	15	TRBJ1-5	TGTGCCAGTAGTACTGTGGACAGGGGCAATCAGCCCCAGCATTTT	CASSTVDRGNQPQHF
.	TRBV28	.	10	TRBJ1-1	TGTGCCAGCAGCCGGACTGAAGCTTTCTTT	CASSRTEAFF
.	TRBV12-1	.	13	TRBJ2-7	TGTGCCAGCAGTCAGGTACGGGGCTACGAGCAGTACTTC	CASSQVRGYEQYF
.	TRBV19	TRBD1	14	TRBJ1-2	TGTGCCAGTAGGTCACAGGGGCCAATCTATGGCTACACCTTC	CASRSQGPIYGYTF
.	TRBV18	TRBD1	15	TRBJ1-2	TGTGCCAGCTCACCGTATCAGGGACAGATTTATGGCTACACCTTC	CASSPYQGQIYGYTF